Shown below are 4 T cell receptor beta chains from a single sample sequenced in a study of T cell responses to AZD1222 COVID-19 vaccine. Here immunoSEQ multiplex PCR was the method, and the copy in TCRdb shows in-frame clones only, minus some. The sample lists 85,000 to 100,000 clones, approximately 91% occurring once. The sample consisted of peripheral blood, taken on day 0 of AZD1222 vaccination. Source of these receptors: an adult in good health.

This clone was found once. The chain is built from TRBV4-2 and TRBJ1-1, with 9 bases lining up with TRBD1. The V gene's germline CDR1 is LGHNA and CDR2 YNFKEQ. CDR3 length: 14 residues. The ends lost 1 base at V and 11 bases at J; junction bases unmatched: 8. The CDR3 is CASSQGTGDERAFF. In DNA, the CDR3 is TGTGCCAGCAGCCAAGGGACAGGGGATGAAAGGGCTTTCTTT.

The J gene is TRBJ1-5, the V gene TRBV18; D not certain. This CDR3 has 16 amino acids. CDR1 and CDR2 (germline): KGHSH, LQKENI. The V end was cut by 3 bases, the J end by 1 base, with 13 bases between. As DNA, the CDR3 is TGTGCCAGCTCACCTACGAGTCAAGGGAGCAATCAGCCCCAGCATTTT. The encoded protein is CASSPTSQGSNQPQHF.

This clone was counted only a few times. The J gene is TRBJ1-5, the V gene TRBV4-3, with D unclear. Germline CDR1 LGHNA, CDR2 YSLEER. V lost 0 bases and J 7 bases, leaving 7 bases between the germline ends. This CDR3 is built from 13 residues. CDR3 residues: CASSQDKEQPQHF. CDR3 nucleotides: TGCGCCAGCAGCCAAGATAAGGAGCAGCCCCAGCATTTT.

The rearrangement uses TRBV15 and TRBJ2-7; the match to TRBD1 covers 8 bases. V lost 2 bases, J lost 5 bases, and 2 bases stayed unmatched. CDR1 is LNHNV and CDR2 is YYDKDF in the germline V gene (reference sequence). CDR3 length: 13 residues. CDR3 sequence: CATSRLQGDEQYF. The CDR3 region has the DNA TGTGCCACCAGCAGATTACAGGGGGACGAGCAGTACTTC.